The 13 T cell receptor beta chains presented below share a single source sample, sequenced in a study of blood T cell repertoires in COVID-19. Measured with immunoSEQ multiplex PCR; TCRdb has only the in-frame clones, and not every one. The sample shows under 300,000 clones, approximately 88% of them seen only once. Sequenced material: peripheral blood. Receptors were obtained from a woman aged 40 to 50 who had recovered from COVID-19.

The rearrangement uses TRBV10-3 and TRBJ1-5, with TRBD1 as a possible D gene (6 bases). This CDR3 is 14 amino acids long. In germline, CDR1 is ENHRY, CDR2 SYGVKD. Between the trimmed V and J ends, which lost 10 bases and 5 bases, there was a span of 18 bases. CDR3 DNA sequence: TGTGCCACCACAGGGACACCCGGCGATCAGCCCCAGCATTTT. Translation gives CATTGTPGDQPQHF.

The chain carries TRBV28 and TRBJ2-7; TRBD2 is a possible D gene (5 bases). The CDR3 is 14 residues long. The V gene lost 7 bases and the J gene lost 6 bases, with 19 bases spanning the gap. The germline V gene has CDR1 MDHEN and CDR2 SYDVKM. For the CDR3, the DNA is TGTGCCAGCATGACCCTCGACGGAGGAGGCGAGCAGTACTTC. This codes for CASMTLDGGGEQYF.

The chain couples TRBV6-2 or TRBV6-3 to TRBJ2-7; 8 bases fit TRBD1. CDR1 and CDR2 from the germline V gene are MNHEY and SVGEGT. V shed 6 bases and J 2 bases; nucleotides not matched to a gene: 12. This CDR3 is 16 amino acids long. CDR3 in amino acids: CASSQPPGQDTYEQYF. The CDR3, as DNA: TGTGCCAGCAGCCAGCCCCCGGGACAGGACACCTACGAGCAGTACTTC.

This clone was seen only once. This chain uses TRBV19 with TRBJ1-1, with TRBD1 as a possible D gene (6 bases). CDR1 is LNHDA, CDR2 SQIVND, per germline (reference sequence). This CDR3 has 13 residues. V was pared by 7 bases and J by 6 bases, with 15 bases between. CDR3 amino acids: CASTSGAPPEAFF. The CDR3 DNA follows: TGTGCCAGTACCTCAGGGGCCCCACCTGAAGCTTTCTTT.

The chain recombines TRBV28 with TRBJ1-4; 10 bases agree with TRBD1. V shed 7 bases, J shed 6 bases, and the junction held 5 bases outside the gene matches. The germline V gene has CDR1 MDHEN and CDR2 SYDVKM. CDR3 length equals 14 residues. CDR3 amino acids: CASTVTGGYEKLFF. CDR3 in DNA: TGTGCCAGCACCGTGACAGGGGGCTATGAAAAACTGTTTTTT.

This chain connects TRBV6-2 or TRBV6-3 to TRBJ2-2; TRBD2 matches at 13 bases. Germline trimming cut 5 bases from V and 7 bases from J; bases unmatched to any gene: 4. CDR3 length equals 15 residues. Germline CDR1 reads MNHEY; CDR2 reads SVGEGT. CDR3 protein: CASSLGLAGVGELFF. CDR3 bases: TGTGCCAGCAGTCTAGGACTAGCGGGAGTCGGGGAGCTGTTTTTT.

This chain connects TRBV9 to TRBJ1-1; the match to TRBD1 covers 9 bases. Looked up from germline, CDR1 is SGDLS and CDR2 is YYNGEE. V gave up 0 bases and J gave up 1 base; unmatched junction bases: 4. The CDR3 has 16 residues. In DNA, the CDR3 is TGTGCCAGCAGCGTAGGGGACAGGGTAAAGAACACTGAAGCTTTCTTT. Translated, it gives CASSVGDRVKNTEAFF. Variable domain in full (rest from reference TRBV9 and TRBJ1-1): DSGVTQTPKHLITATGQRVTLRCSPRSGDLSVYWYQQSLDQGLQFLIQYYNGEERAKGNILERFSAQQFPDLHSELNLSSLELGDSALYFCASSVGDRVKNTEAFFGQGTRLTVV.

This chain links TRBV12-5 with TRBJ2-1; the D gene is possibly TRBD1 (5 bases). This CDR3 contains 13 residues. The germline V gene encodes CDR1 LGHNT and CDR2 FRNRAP. Trimming removed 7 bases from V and 4 bases from J, with 11 bases in between. CDR3 DNA: TGTGCTAGTGCCCCAGACAGTTACAATGAGCAGTTCTTC. It codes for CASAPDSYNEQFF.

The chain is built from TRBV4-1 and TRBJ1-4, with D perhaps matching TRBD1 (6 bases). The CDR3 totals 15 residues. Germline CDR1 is MGHRA and CDR2 is YSYEKL. Trimming pared 3 bases from V and 6 bases from J, leaving 14 bases between. The CDR3 is CASSQSTGMDEKLFF. The CDR3 bases are TGCGCCAGCAGCCAGTCTACAGGGATGGATGAAAAACTGTTTTTT.

The chain carries TRBV5-5 and TRBJ1-1; TRBD1 might be the D (6 bases). CDR1 and CDR2 from the germline V gene are SGHKS and YYEKEE (reference sequence). Trimming stripped 4 bases from V and 0 bases from J, with 10 bases between. This CDR3 comprises 14 residues. CDR3 DNA sequence: TGTGCCAGCAGCCTCCGACAGGTGAACACTGAAGCTTTCTTT. It is translated as CASSLRQVNTEAFF.

The V gene is TRBV27, the J gene TRBJ2-1; 11 bases line up with TRBD2. Looked up from germline, CDR1 is MNHEY and CDR2 is SMNVEV (reference sequence). The CDR3 is 18 residues long. V lost 2 bases, J lost 5 bases, and 11 bases stayed unmatched. CDR3 bases: TGTGCCAGCAGTTTAAATCTAGCGGGAGGTGCTTTCCACAATGAGCAGTTCTTC. This sequence encodes CASSLNLAGGAFHNEQFF.

Comments on this clone: Additional DNA sequences in this sample encode the identical CDR3. The chain links TRBV19 to TRBJ2-3; TRBD2 might be the D (5 bases). This CDR3 is 14 amino acids long. CDR1 and CDR2 (germline): LNHDA, SQIVND (reference sequence). V dropped 0 bases and J dropped 5 bases, with 9 bases sitting between them. The DNA of the CDR3 is TGTGCCAGTAGTATAGAGCCTCGGGGAGATACGCAGTATTTT. As protein: CASSIEPRGDTQYF. Full variable domain (remainder filled in from reference TRBV19 and TRBJ2-3): DGGITQSPKYLFRKEGQNVTLSCEQNLNHDAMYWYRQDPGQGLRLIYYSQIVNDFQKGDIAEGYSVSREKKESFPLTVTSAQKNPTAFYLCASSIEPRGDTQYFGPGTRLTVL.

The chain couples TRBV20-1 to TRBJ2-3; 7 positions agree with TRBD2. V gave up 3 bases and J gave up 4 bases; unmatched junction bases: 10. There are 15 residues in the CDR3. From germline, CDR1 is DFQATT and CDR2 SNEGSKA (reference sequence). The CDR3 reads CSASLAGEGPDTQYF. For the CDR3, the DNA is TGCAGTGCTAGTTTGGCGGGAGAGGGACCAGATACGCAGTATTTT.